Below, 7 T cell receptor beta chains from the same sample are listed, as sequenced in a study of T cells in Graves' hyperthyroidism and ophthalmopathy. Using RNA transcripts as the source, TCR beta CDR3 regions were amplified. The HTBI set primed first-round TCR CDR3 RT-PCR. Using its own MiXCR run on the multiplex PCR reads, TCRdb lists one record per CDR3 protein. The table has about 480,000 distinct CDR3 sequences, approximately 15% seen once; the top ten hold over 15%. Sequencing was carried out using blood. The origin of the receptors is a woman aged 18-29 years with Graves' hyperthyroidism.

This clonotype occurred many times. The CDR3 DNA reads as TGTGCCTGGAGTGTCAGGGCCAATGAAAAACTGTTTTTT. It specifies CAWSVRANEKLFF. The chain has TRBV30 and TRBJ1-4; TRBD1 is a possible D gene (5 bases). V was shortened by 0 bases and J by 5 bases, with 7 bases between the two germline ends. Germline V gene data show CDR1 as GTSNPN and CDR2 as SVGIG (reference sequence). The CDR3 is 13 amino acids.

A remark on this clonotype: A much larger clone sits a single nucleotide away, making a read error possible. V usage is TRBV20-1 and J usage is TRBJ2-7, with 8 bases fitting TRBD2. The junction had 9 bases not matched to a gene; V was cut back by 0 bases and J by 2 bases. The germline V gene encodes CDR1 DFQATT and CDR2 SNEGSKA (reference sequence). The CDR3 covers 16 residues. In nucleotides, the CDR3 is TGCAGTGCTAGAGATCTGACTTTAGCGGGAACCTACGAGCAGTACTTC. It translates to CSARDLTLAGTYEQYF.

This clonotype was counted between two and nine times. This rearrangement joins TRBV9 to TRBJ2-3; 11 bases agree with TRBD2. V was clipped by 5 bases and J by 4 bases; unmatched bases: 6. Per germline, CDR1 SGDLS and CDR2 YYNGEE. The CDR3 contains 15 residues. CDR3 region: CASSQLAGVSDTQYF. The CDR3 region has the DNA TGTGCCAGCAGTCAACTAGCGGGAGTTTCAGATACGCAGTATTTT. Filled out from reference TRBV9 and TRBJ2-3, the complete variable domain reads DSGVTQTPKHLITATGQRVTLRCSPRSGDLSVYWYQQSLDQGLQFLIQYYNGEERAKGNILERFSAQQFPDLHSELNLSSLELGDSALYFCASSQLAGVSDTQYFGPGTRLTVL.

V gene TRBV6-2 or TRBV6-3 combines with J gene TRBJ1-1; weak D call: TRBD1 (6 bases). CDR1 and CDR2 (germline): MNHEY, SVGEGT. There are 13 residues in the CDR3. V lost 5 bases to trimming and J lost 6 bases, with 13 bases between them. The CDR3 DNA sequence: TGTGCCAGCAGTCCCGGGAGGACAGCTGAAGCTTTCTTT. Translated: CASSPGRTAEAFF.

This clonotype was picked up many times. The chain combines TRBV12-3 or TRBV12-4 with TRBJ2-5; unclear D gene. Deletions cut 6 bases from V and 5 bases from J, with 10 bases between. The CDR3 runs to 12 residues. CDR3 in amino acids: CASSSARETQYF. CDR3 sequence (DNA): TGTGCCAGCAGCTCCGCACGGGAGACCCAGTACTTC.

Many counts were recorded for this clonotype. The CDR3 DNA reads as TGTGCCAGCAGTTTAGCAGGGGGACCAACCTACGAGCAGTACTTC. Its protein product is CASSLAGGPTYEQYF. The chain couples TRBV12-3 or TRBV12-4 to TRBJ2-7, with TRBD1 as a possible D gene (6 bases). Trimming stripped 0 bases from V and 2 bases from J, with 11 bases between. CDR3 length: 15 amino acids.

The chain has TRBV28 and TRBJ2-7; possible D gene TRBD1, 6 bases. Trimming cost V 6 bases and J 2 bases, with 14 bases left between them. The CDR3 contains 14 residues. Germline lookup yields CDR1 MDHEN and CDR2 SYDVKM. CDR3 in amino acids: CASSNPGQAYEQYF. The CDR3 DNA reads as TGTGCCAGCAGCAACCCGGGACAAGCCTACGAGCAGTACTTC.